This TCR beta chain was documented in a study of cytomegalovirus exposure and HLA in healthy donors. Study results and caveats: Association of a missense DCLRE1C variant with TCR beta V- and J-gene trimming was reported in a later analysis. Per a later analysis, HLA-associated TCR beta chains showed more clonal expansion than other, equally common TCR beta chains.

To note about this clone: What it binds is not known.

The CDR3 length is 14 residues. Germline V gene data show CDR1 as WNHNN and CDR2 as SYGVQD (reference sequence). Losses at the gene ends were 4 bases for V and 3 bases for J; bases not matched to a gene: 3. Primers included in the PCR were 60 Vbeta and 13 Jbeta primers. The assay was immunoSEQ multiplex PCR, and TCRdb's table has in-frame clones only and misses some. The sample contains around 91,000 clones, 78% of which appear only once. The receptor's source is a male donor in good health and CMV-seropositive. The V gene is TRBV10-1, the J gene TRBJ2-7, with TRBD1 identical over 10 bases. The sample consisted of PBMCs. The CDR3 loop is CASSVGTGVYEQYF. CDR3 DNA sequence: TGCGCCAGCAGTGTAGGGACAGGGGTCTACGAGCAGTACTTC.